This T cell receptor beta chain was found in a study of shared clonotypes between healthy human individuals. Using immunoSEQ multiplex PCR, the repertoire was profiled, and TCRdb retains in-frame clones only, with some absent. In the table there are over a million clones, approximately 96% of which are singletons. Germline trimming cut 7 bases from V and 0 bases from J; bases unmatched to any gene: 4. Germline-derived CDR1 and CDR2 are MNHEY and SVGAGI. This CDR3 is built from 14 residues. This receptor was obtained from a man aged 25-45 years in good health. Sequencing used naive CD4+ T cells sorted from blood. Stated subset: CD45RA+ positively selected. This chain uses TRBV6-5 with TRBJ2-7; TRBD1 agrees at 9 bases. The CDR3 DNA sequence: TGTGCCAGCACCCAGACAGGGGGCTCCTACGAGCAGTACTTC. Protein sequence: CASTQTGGSYEQYF.